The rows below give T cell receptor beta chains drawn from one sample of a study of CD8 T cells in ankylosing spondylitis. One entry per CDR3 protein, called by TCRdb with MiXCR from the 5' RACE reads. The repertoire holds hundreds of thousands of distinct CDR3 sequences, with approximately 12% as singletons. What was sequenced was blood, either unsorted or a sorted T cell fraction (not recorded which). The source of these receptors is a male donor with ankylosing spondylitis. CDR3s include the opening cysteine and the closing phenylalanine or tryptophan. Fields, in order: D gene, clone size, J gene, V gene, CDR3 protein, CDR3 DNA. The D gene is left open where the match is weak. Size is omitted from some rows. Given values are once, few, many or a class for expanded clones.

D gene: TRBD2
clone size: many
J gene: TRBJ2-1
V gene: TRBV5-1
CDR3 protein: CASSLGDYDEQFF
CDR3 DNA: TGCGCCAGCAGCTTGGGGGACTACGATGAGCAGTTCTTC

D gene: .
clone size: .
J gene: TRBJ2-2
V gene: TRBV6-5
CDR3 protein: CASSYSSRNTGELFF
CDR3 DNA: TGTGCCAGCAGTTACTCCAGCCGAAACACCGGGGAGCTGTTTTTT

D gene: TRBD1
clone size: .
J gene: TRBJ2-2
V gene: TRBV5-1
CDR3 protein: CASSVRARGQNTGELFF
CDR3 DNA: TGCGCCAGCAGCGTGAGGGCCAGGGGGCAAAACACCGGGGAGCTGTTTTTT

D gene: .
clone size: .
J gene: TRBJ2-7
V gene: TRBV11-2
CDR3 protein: CASSLGQGPEQDF
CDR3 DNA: TGTGCCAGCAGCTTAGGGCAGGGCCCCGAGCAGGACTTC

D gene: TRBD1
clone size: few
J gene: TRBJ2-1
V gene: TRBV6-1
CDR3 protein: CASSPGQEDNEQFF
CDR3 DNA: TGTGCCAGCAGCCCGGGACAGGAGGACAATGAGCAGTTCTTC

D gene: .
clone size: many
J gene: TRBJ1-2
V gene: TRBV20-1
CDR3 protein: CSVPSSGRPGDGYTF
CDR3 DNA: TGCAGTGTTCCGTCGTCAGGGCGACCGGGGGATGGCTACACCTTC

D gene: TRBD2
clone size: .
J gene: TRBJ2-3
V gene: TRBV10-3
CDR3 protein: CAISASGRDGTDTQYF
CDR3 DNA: TGTGCCATCAGTGCTAGCGGGAGAGACGGCACAGATACGCAGTATTTT

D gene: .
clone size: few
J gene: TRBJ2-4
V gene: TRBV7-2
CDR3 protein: CASSLDGQGWNIQYF
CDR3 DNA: TGTGCCAGCAGCTTAGACGGTCAGGGGTGGAACATTCAGTACTTC

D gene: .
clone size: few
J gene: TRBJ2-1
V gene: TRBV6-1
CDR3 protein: CASSPLRGREKNNEQFF
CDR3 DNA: TGTGCCAGCAGCCCTCTTCGGGGGAGAGAGAAAAACAATGAGCAGTTCTTC

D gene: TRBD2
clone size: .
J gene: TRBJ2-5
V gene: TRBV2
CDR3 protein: CASIPATSGKVTQYF
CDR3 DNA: TGTGCCAGCATACCGGCGACTAGCGGGAAGGTGACCCAGTACTTC

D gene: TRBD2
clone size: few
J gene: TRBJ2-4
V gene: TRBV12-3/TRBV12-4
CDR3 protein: CASSFQSAGGAKNIQYF
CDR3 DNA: TGTGCCAGCAGTTTTCAGTCAGCGGGAGGGGCCAAAAACATTCAGTACTTC

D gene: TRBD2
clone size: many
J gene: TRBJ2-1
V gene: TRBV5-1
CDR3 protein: CASSLEGTSGYNEQFF
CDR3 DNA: TGCGCCAGCAGCTTGGAGGGGACTAGCGGATACAATGAGCAGTTCTTC

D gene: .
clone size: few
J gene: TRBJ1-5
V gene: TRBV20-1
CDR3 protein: CSARDPGRGPQHF
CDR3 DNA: TGCAGTGCTAGAGATCCGGGCCGTGGGCCCCAGCATTTT

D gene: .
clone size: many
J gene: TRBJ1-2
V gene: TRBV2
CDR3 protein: CASSESVGSGDDYGYTF
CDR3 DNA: TGTGCCAGCAGTGAAAGCGTCGGCTCAGGGGACGACTATGGCTACACCTTC

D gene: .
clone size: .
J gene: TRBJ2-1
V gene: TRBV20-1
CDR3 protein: CSASTASSYNEQFF
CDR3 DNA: TGCAGTGCTAGTACCGCGAGCTCCTACAATGAGCAGTTCTTC

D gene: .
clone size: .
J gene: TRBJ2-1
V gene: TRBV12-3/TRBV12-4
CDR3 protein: CASSRRELGEQFF
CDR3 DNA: TGTGCCAGCAGTCGACGGGAGCTAGGAGAGCAGTTCTTC

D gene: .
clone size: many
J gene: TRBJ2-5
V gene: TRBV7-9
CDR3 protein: CASSARTAQETQYF
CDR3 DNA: TGTGCCAGCAGCGCGCGGACAGCTCAAGAGACCCAGTACTTC

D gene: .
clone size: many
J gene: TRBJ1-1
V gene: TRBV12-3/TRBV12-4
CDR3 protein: CASILGGLAEAFF
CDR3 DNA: TGTGCCAGCATCCTGGGGGGGCTGGCTGAAGCTTTCTTT

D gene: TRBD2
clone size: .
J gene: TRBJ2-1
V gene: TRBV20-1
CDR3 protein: CSASGGSLPEQFF
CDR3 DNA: TGCAGTGCTAGCGGCGGGAGTCTTCCTGAGCAGTTCTTC

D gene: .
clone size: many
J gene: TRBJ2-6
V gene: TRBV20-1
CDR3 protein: CSASPNSGANVLTF
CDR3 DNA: TGCAGTGCTAGTCCAAACTCTGGGGCCAACGTCCTGACTTTC